The 30 T cell receptor beta chains listed next were all sequenced from one sample in a study. From the 5' RACE reads, TCRdb called clonotypes with MiXCR, one entry per CDR3 protein. This sample has roughly 52,000 distinct CDR3 sequences, with more than 15% found just once. The sample comprised naive CD4+ T cells sorted from blood. Regarding subset: naive CD4+ T cells, CD4+CD45RA+CD25-. These receptors all stem from a female donor with breast cancer.

Note on this clonotype: This may be a read error: a much more frequent sequence differs by one nucleotide. The gene calls are TRBV20-1 and TRBJ1-5; D not resolved. The CDR3 has 13 residues. V gave up 1 base and J gave up 5 bases, with 9 bases separating them. Germline assignment: CDR1 DFQATT and CDR2 SNEGSKA (reference sequence). Here the CDR3 reads CSARAGWDQPQHF. CDR3 DNA sequence: TGCAGTGCTAGAGCGGGATGGGATCAGCCCCAGCATTTT.

V is TRBV20-1 and J is TRBJ2-5; D is unclear. Germline V CDR1 and CDR2: DFQATT, SNEGSKA (reference sequence). This CDR3 is built from 13 residues. V was cut by 1 base and J by 7 bases, with 13 bases left in between. DNA of the CDR3: TGCAGTGCTAGAGTTGATAGTGGGGTGACCCAGTACTTC. Protein sequence: CSARVDSGVTQYF.

V usage is TRBV7-3 and J usage is TRBJ1-6, with TRBD1 as a possible D gene (5 bases). The CDR3 covers 13 residues. Germline CDR1 SGHTA, CDR2 FQGTGA. Trimming took 5 bases from V and 5 from J, leaving 7 bases between them. Here the CDR3 reads CASSATDNSPLHF. CDR3 DNA: TGTGCCAGCAGCGCGACAGATAATTCACCCCTCCACTTT.

The genes are TRBV29-1 and TRBJ2-3; TRBD2 agrees at 7 bases. This CDR3 has 14 amino acids. Trimming took 4 bases from V and 1 from J; bases not matched to a gene: 5. From germline, CDR1 is SQVTM and CDR2 ANQGSEA. This CDR3 is CSVGHAGGTDTQYF. The CDR3 DNA reads as TGCAGCGTTGGCCACGCGGGAGGCACAGATACGCAGTATTTT.

This clonotype was observed a few times. The chain recombines TRBV28 with TRBJ1-1; D unresolved. The germline V and J ends were trimmed by 6 bases and 0 bases, with 11 bases remaining between them. Germline V gene data show CDR1 as MDHEN and CDR2 as SYDVKM. This CDR3 spans 14 amino acids. CDR3 DNA sequence: TGTGCCAGCAGCCGACCAAGCCTGAACACTGAAGCTTTCTTT. This translates into CASSRPSLNTEAFF.

The V and J genes are TRBV5-1 and TRBJ2-7; tentatively, D is TRBD1 or TRBD2 (6 bases each). Germline assignment: CDR1 SGHRS and CDR2 YFSETQ. The CDR3 covers 14 residues. V was cut by 2 bases and J by 0 bases, with 9 bases left in between. The CDR3 region is CASSFGGNSYEQYF. The CDR3 DNA sequence: TGCGCCAGCAGCTTCGGGGGCAACTCCTACGAGCAGTACTTC. The whole variable domain, filled in from reference TRBV5-1 and TRBJ2-7, reads KAGVTQTPRYLIKTRGQQVTLSCSPISGHRSVSWYQQTPGQGLQFLFEYFSETQRNKGNFPGRFSGRQFSNSRSEMNVSTLELGDSALYLCASSFGGNSYEQYFGPGTRLTVT.

Judged by abundance, this clonotype is medium-sized (0.01 to 0.1%). The rearrangement uses TRBV7-2 and TRBJ2-3; D is ambiguous. The length of the CDR3 is 13 residues. Germline V gene data show CDR1 as SGHTA and CDR2 as FQGNSA. The ends were cut back, 8 bases at V and 4 bases at J, with 13 bases in the middle. This CDR3 reads CASGPYSSDTQYF. CDR3 sequence (DNA): TGTGCCAGCGGGCCATATAGCTCAGATACGCAGTATTTT. The whole variable domain, remainder taken from reference TRBV7-2 and TRBJ2-3, is GAGVSQSPSNKVTEKGKDVELRCDPISGHTALYWYRQSLGQGLEFLIYFQGNSAPDKSGLPSDRFSAERTGGSVSTLTIQRTQQEDSAVYLCASGPYSSDTQYFGPGTRLTVL.

This clonotype was recorded a few times. The chain combines TRBV20-1 with TRBJ1-1; D perhaps matches TRBD1 (6 bases). CDR3 length equals 14 residues. The V and J ends lost 6 bases and 6 bases respectively, with 20 bases between them. The V gene's germline CDR1 is DFQATT and CDR2 SNEGSKA (reference sequence). DNA of the CDR3: TGCAGTGCGAAGAGGTCGAGGGGGGCGGCTGAAGCTTTCTTT. Amino acids: CSAKRSRGAAEAFF.

This clonotype was seen only a few times. The chain is built from TRBV9 and TRBJ1-4; D is perhaps TRBD1 (6 bases). The CDR3 covers 15 residues. Germline V CDR1 and CDR2: SGDLS, YYNGEE. V gave up 3 bases and J gave up 7 bases, with 16 bases separating them. In DNA form, the CDR3 reads TGTGCCAGCAGCGGTTCCGCGGGGGGCCCTGAAAAACTGTTTTTT. It encodes CASSGSAGGPEKLFF. Variable domain in full (rest from reference TRBV9 and TRBJ1-4): DSGVTQTPKHLITATGQRVTLRCSPRSGDLSVYWYQQSLDQGLQFLIQYYNGEERAKGNILERFSAQQFPDLHSELNLSSLELGDSALYFCASSGSAGGPEKLFFGSGTQLSVL.

The J gene is TRBJ1-1, the V gene TRBV5-1; D may be TRBD1 (6 bases). This CDR3 has 16 residues. Trimming cost V 0 bases and J 4 bases, with 16 bases left between them. Germline values: CDR1 SGHRS, CDR2 YFSETQ. The CDR3: CASSLDTLRGITEAFF. The CDR3 nucleotides are TGCGCCAGCAGCTTGGATACACTAAGGGGGATCACTGAAGCTTTCTTT. Variable domain in full (rest from reference TRBV5-1 and TRBJ1-1): KAGVTQTPRYLIKTRGQQVTLSCSPISGHRSVSWYQQTPGQGLQFLFEYFSETQRNKGNFPGRFSGRQFSNSRSEMNVSTLELGDSALYLCASSLDTLRGITEAFFGQGTRLTVV.

This rearrangement joins TRBV5-1 to TRBJ2-5, with D unresolved. From germline, CDR1 is SGHRS and CDR2 YFSETQ. The CDR3 spans 12 residues. V was pared by 0 bases and J by 3 bases, with 3 bases between. The CDR3 protein is CASSLGKETQYF. In DNA, the CDR3 is TGCGCCAGCAGCTTGGGGAAAGAGACCCAGTACTTC.

The chain carries TRBV5-1 and TRBJ1-1, with D possibly matching TRBD1 (5 bases). V lost 8 bases and J lost 6, with 14 bases in between. This CDR3 comprises 12 residues. Germline V gene lookup returns CDR1 SGHRS and CDR2 YFSETQ. This CDR3 reads CASSGASAEAFF. The CDR3, as DNA: TGCGCCAGTTCCGGGGCGAGCGCTGAAGCTTTCTTT.

This clonotype was detected only a few times. A much bigger clone sits one base away, suggesting this may be a read error. The chain is built from TRBV5-6 and TRBJ2-3; D uncertain. Germline CDR1 reads SGHDT; CDR2 reads YYEEEE. The CDR3 length is 13 residues. Trimming shortened V by 7 bases and J by 6 bases, and 15 bases separated the two germline ends. CDR3 loop: CASGTIHVDTQYF. CDR3 coding DNA: TGTGCCAGCGGCACCATCCACGTGGATACGCAGTATTTT.

This clonotype was detected only a few times. The chain links TRBV5-5 to TRBJ1-1; D is ambiguous. Trimming took off 3 bases at V and 10 bases at J, with 19 bases between the two ends. This CDR3 is 14 amino acids long. The germline V gene has CDR1 SGHKS and CDR2 YYEKEE (reference sequence). CDR3 bases: TGTGCCAGCAGCTCACGATTTTCGAACCTCGGAGCTTTCTTT. Amino acids: CASSSRFSNLGAFF.

Comment on this clonotype: It may be a read error: a sequence one base away is much more abundant. This chain joins TRBV9 and TRBJ1-1, with D unclear. The germline V gene encodes CDR1 SGDLS and CDR2 YYNGEE. The CDR3 sequence is 14 residues long. With 7 bases removed from V and 1 base from J, the gap between germline ends came to 14 bases. CDR3 sequence: CASGLGSWNTEAFF. The CDR3 DNA reads TGTGCCAGCGGCTTAGGGTCTTGGAACACTGAAGCTTTCTTT.

This clonotype was observed a few times. The rearrangement uses TRBV5-1 and TRBJ2-7; 8 positions match TRBD1. Germline CDR1 SGHRS, CDR2 YFSETQ. The CDR3 is 14 amino acids. V trimming: 4 bases; J trimming: 5 bases; junction bases outside the gene matches: 8. DNA for the CDR3: TGCGCCAGCAGCCGTGGGACAGGTCGTGACGAGCAGTACTTC. As protein: CASSRGTGRDEQYF.

This clonotype was observed many times. The CDR3: CASSPGVGYGYTF. The CDR3 DNA sequence: TGTGCCAGCAGCCCGGGGGTGGGCTATGGCTACACCTTC. The chain recombines TRBV11-2 with TRBJ1-2; possible D gene TRBD1, 5 bases. The V end lost 5 bases, the J end lost 4 bases, and 11 bases lay between the germline ends. The CDR3 is 13 amino acids. CDR1 and CDR2 (germline): SGHAT, FQNNGV.

This clonotype has more than one count but fewer than ten. At one end, the junction sequence differs from germline, possibly due to a read error. V usage is TRBV5-1 and J usage is TRBJ2-6; D tentatively reads TRBD1 or TRBD2 (5 bases each). The V gene's germline CDR1 is SGHRS and CDR2 YFSETQ. CDR3 length: 18 amino acids. CDR3 nucleotides: TGCGCCAGCAACTTGGGGACCACAGCAAGCTCTGGGGCCAACGTCCTGACTTTC. Its translation is CASNLGTTASSGANVLTF.

This clonotype appeared many times. As DNA, the CDR3 is TGTGCCAGCAGCCGTAGTCGGTCCTATGGCTACACCTTC. Its protein product is CASSRSRSYGYTF. This chain joins TRBV5-6 and TRBJ1-2; no firm D call. Deletions cut 4 bases from V and 4 bases from J, with 11 bases between. The CDR3 is 13 residues long. The V gene's germline CDR1 is SGHDT and CDR2 YYEEEE.

The chain couples TRBV24-1 to TRBJ2-7; 8 nucleotides match TRBD1. The V gene end was trimmed by 3 bases and the J gene end by 3 bases; junction bases not matched to a gene: 3. CDR1 and CDR2 (germline): KGHDR, SFDVKD. The length of the CDR3 is 14 residues. The CDR3, as DNA: TGTGCCACCAGTGATGGACAGGGAAGCTACGAGCAGTACTTC. Translating gives CATSDGQGSYEQYF.

For this clonotype: Given the absence of the conserved phenylalanine or tryptophan at the CDR3 end, a read error is likely. V is TRBV6-5 and J is TRBJ1-1; D gene unclear. Trimming removed 0 bases at V and 6 bases at J, with 8 bases between. Germline assignment: CDR1 MNHEY and CDR2 SVGAGI. The CDR3 is 13 residues long. The CDR3 here is CASSYSTPPEAFY. The DNA for the CDR3 is TGTGCCAGCAGTTACTCGACGCCACCTGAAGCTTTCTAT.

The chain joins TRBV20-1 to TRBJ1-1; D gene uncertain. This CDR3 region has 13 residues. The V end was cut by 4 bases, the J end by 0 bases, with 9 bases between. CDR1 DFQATT and CDR2 SNEGSKA come from the germline V gene (reference sequence). This CDR3 reads CSAKQPMNTEAFF. In DNA, the CDR3 is TGCAGTGCTAAACAGCCCATGAACACTGAAGCTTTCTTT.

This chain uses TRBV5-1 with TRBJ2-1; D is perhaps TRBD2 (5 bases). Germline V CDR1 and CDR2: SGHRS, YFSETQ. The CDR3 has 16 amino acids. Between the trimmed V and J ends, which lost 2 bases and 0 bases, there was a span of 12 bases. The CDR3 sequence: CASSLKQGSSYNEQFF. The DNA of the CDR3 is TGCGCCAGCAGCTTAAAACAAGGGAGCTCCTACAATGAGCAGTTCTTC.

This clonotype was observed a few times. The chain carries TRBV20-1 and TRBJ2-5; D is tentatively TRBD1 or TRBD2 (6 bases each). This CDR3 spans 12 amino acids. V lost 7 bases to trimming and J lost 4 bases, with 13 bases between them. Germline lookup yields CDR1 DFQATT and CDR2 SNEGSKA (reference sequence). The CDR3 DNA is TGCAGTGAGGGGGGAGGAGGAGAGACCCAGTACTTC. Protein sequence: CSEGGGGETQYF.

This clonotype was detected a few times. The genes are TRBV6-1 and TRBJ1-1, with D perhaps matching TRBD1 (5 bases). The ends were cut back, 7 bases at V and 4 bases at J, with 16 bases in the middle. Germline V gene lookup returns CDR1 MNHNS and CDR2 SASEGT. The CDR3 consists of 14 residues. DNA for the CDR3: TGTGCCAGCAAAAAGACATTCCAGGGCACTGAAGCTTTCTTT. Residues: CASKKTFQGTEAFF.

This clonotype was picked up many times. The V call is TRBV28, the J call TRBJ2-5; unclear D gene. V was shortened by 5 bases and J by 5 bases, with 12 bases between the two germline ends. Germline lookup yields CDR1 MDHEN and CDR2 SYDVKM. This CDR3 has 13 amino acids. CDR3 in DNA: TGTGCCAGCAGTCGTGACCGAAGGGAGACCCAGTACTTC. Translation gives CASSRDRRETQYF.

V and J are TRBV12-3 or TRBV12-4 and TRBJ2-3, with TRBD2 matching 8 bases. This CDR3 contains 14 residues. Germline trimming cut 7 bases from V and 3 bases from J; bases unmatched to any gene: 6. The CDR3 sequence is CASNPSGSTDTQYF. In DNA, the CDR3 is TGTGCCAGCAATCCTAGCGGGTCTACAGATACGCAGTATTTT.

This clonotype was seen repeatedly, ten times or more. J is TRBJ1-4 and V is TRBV5-4; maybe TRBD1 (5 bases). V was trimmed by 2 bases and J by 8 bases, leaving 7 bases between them. The germline CDR1 and CDR2 sequences are SGHNT and YYREEE (reference sequence). This CDR3 spans 12 amino acids. CDR3 region: CASSFQGEKLFF. The CDR3 DNA follows: TGTGCCAGCAGCTTTCAGGGCGAAAAACTGTTTTTT.

This clonotype was seen more than once but under ten times. This chain uses TRBV7-2 with TRBJ1-1; TRBD1 is a possible D gene (5 bases). The germline V and J ends were trimmed by 7 bases and 0 bases, with 9 bases remaining between them. The CDR3 totals 13 residues. The germline V gene encodes CDR1 SGHTA and CDR2 FQGNSA. The CDR3 DNA reads as TGTGCCAGCAACCGACAGATGAACACTGAAGCTTTCTTT. The encoded protein is CASNRQMNTEAFF. Combining the CDR3 with reference TRBV7-2 and TRBJ1-1 gives the whole variable domain GAGVSQSPSNKVTEKGKDVELRCDPISGHTALYWYRQSLGQGLEFLIYFQGNSAPDKSGLPSDRFSAERTGGSVSTLTIQRTQQEDSAVYLCASNRQMNTEAFFGQGTRLTVV.

This clonotype was detected ten times or more. The gene calls are TRBV7-9 and TRBJ1-1; D remains ambiguous. The CDR3 extends over 13 amino acids. Germline CDR1 SEHNR, CDR2 FQNEAQ (reference sequence). Trimming left V 3 bases short and J 1 base short, with 6 bases between. Here the CDR3 reads CASSFEQNTEAFF. The CDR3 bases are TGTGCCAGCAGCTTTGAACAGAACACTGAAGCTTTCTTT.